This entry features one TCR beta chain sequence. Looked up from germline, CDR1 is LNHDA and CDR2 is SQIVND (reference sequence). This CDR3 is built from 16 residues. V dropped 2 bases and J dropped 4 bases, with 17 bases sitting between them. The data are from a study of blood T cell repertoires in COVID-19. Sequenced by immunoSEQ multiplex PCR; TCRdb stores in-frame clones only, minus some. Of roughly 250,000 clones listed, 85% to 90% are singletons. The sequenced sample consisted of PBMCs or T cells enriched from blood (not recorded which). The sequence came from a woman aged 50 to 60 who had recovered from COVID-19. The V and J genes are TRBV19 and TRBJ1-2; D gene unclear. The DNA of the CDR3 is TGTGCCAGTAGTATAACCTACGTTGACACCTCCTATGGCTACACCTTC. Its protein is CASSITYVDTSYGYTF.